A selection of T cell receptor beta chains follows, all from one sample in a study of fetal regulatory T cell absence and autoimmunity. The method was immunoSEQ multiplex PCR; TCRdb's version includes in-frame clones alone and lacks a portion of them. Among about 46,000 clones listed, about four fifths were seen once. Sequencing used cord blood. The origin of the receptors is a newborn boy with IPEX syndrome. CDR3s include the opening cysteine and the closing phenylalanine or tryptophan. The order of the fields is J gene, CDR3 length, V gene, D gene, clone size, CDR3 DNA, CDR3 protein. D genes are given only for firm matches. Clone sizes are given selectively: once, few, many, or a class where the clone is expanded.

j_call: TRBJ2-7; cdr3_length: 14; v_call: TRBV9; d_call: TRBD2; clone_size: few; cdr3_nt: TGTGCCAGCAGCGTAGACCTAGCGGGGACCGAGCAGTACTTC; cdr3_aa: CASSVDLAGTEQYF
j_call: TRBJ1-2; cdr3_length: 14; v_call: TRBV30; d_call: .; clone_size: .; cdr3_nt: TGTGCCTGGAGTCTATCGCGGGACACACATGGCTACACCTTC; cdr3_aa: CAWSLSRDTHGYTF
j_call: TRBJ1-3; cdr3_length: 13; v_call: TRBV9; d_call: .; clone_size: .; cdr3_nt: TGTGCCAGCAAAGGGGCTTATGGAAACACCATATATTTT; cdr3_aa: CASKGAYGNTIYF
j_call: TRBJ2-3; cdr3_length: 13; v_call: TRBV9; d_call: .; clone_size: .; cdr3_nt: TGTGCCAGCAGCGTGGGCTACACAGATACGCAGTATTTT; cdr3_aa: CASSVGYTDTQYF
j_call: TRBJ2-7; cdr3_length: 17; v_call: TRBV11-3; d_call: .; clone_size: .; cdr3_nt: TGTGCCAGCAGCTTATCACAGGCCAGACGGAGCTCCTACGAGCAGTACTTC; cdr3_aa: CASSLSQARRSSYEQYF
j_call: TRBJ2-1; cdr3_length: 14; v_call: TRBV5-1; d_call: .; clone_size: .; cdr3_nt: TGCGCCAGCAGCCCCCGGGACTCCTACAATGAGCAGTTCTTC; cdr3_aa: CASSPRDSYNEQFF
j_call: TRBJ1-3; cdr3_length: 15; v_call: TRBV19; d_call: .; clone_size: .; cdr3_nt: TGTGCCAGTAGTATCGGCCAGGGGAAGGGAAACACCATATATTTT; cdr3_aa: CASSIGQGKGNTIYF
j_call: TRBJ1-4; cdr3_length: 18; v_call: TRBV5-1; d_call: .; clone_size: .; cdr3_nt: TGCGCCAGCAGCTTGGAACAGGGCCCCATGTTCTTTAATGAAAAACTGTTTTTT; cdr3_aa: CASSLEQGPMFFNEKLFF
j_call: TRBJ1-6; cdr3_length: 15; v_call: TRBV4-3; d_call: .; clone_size: .; cdr3_nt: TGCGCCAGCAGCCAAGAGGTTTGGGGTAATTCACCCCTCCACTTT; cdr3_aa: CASSQEVWGNSPLHF
j_call: TRBJ1-5; cdr3_length: 13; v_call: TRBV14; d_call: .; clone_size: .; cdr3_nt: TGTGCCAGCAGCCAAGGTGTGAATCAGCCCCAGCATTTT; cdr3_aa: CASSQGVNQPQHF
j_call: TRBJ1-5; cdr3_length: 18; v_call: TRBV7-8; d_call: .; clone_size: .; cdr3_nt: TGTGCCAGCAGCTTAGTTAGGGCAGCCCGATATAGCAATCAGCCCCAGCATTTT; cdr3_aa: CASSLVRAARYSNQPQHF
j_call: TRBJ1-5; cdr3_length: 15; v_call: TRBV5-5; d_call: .; clone_size: .; cdr3_nt: TGTGCCAGCAGTCCCCGGGCCGTTAGCAATCAGCCCCAGCATTTT; cdr3_aa: CASSPRAVSNQPQHF
j_call: TRBJ2-1; cdr3_length: 14; v_call: TRBV6-6; d_call: .; clone_size: once; cdr3_nt: TGTGCCAGCAGTTACTCGGGAATAGCCAATGAGCAGTTCTTC; cdr3_aa: CASSYSGIANEQFF
j_call: TRBJ2-5; cdr3_length: 16; v_call: TRBV5-1; d_call: TRBD2; clone_size: .; cdr3_nt: TGCGCCAGCAGCTTGGTAGCGAGCGGGGACCAAGAGACCCAGTACTTC; cdr3_aa: CASSLVASGDQETQYF
j_call: TRBJ1-6; cdr3_length: 14; v_call: TRBV2; d_call: TRBD1; clone_size: .; cdr3_nt: TGTGCCAGCAGTGAACAGGGGGCCGGTTCACCCCTCCACTTT; cdr3_aa: CASSEQGAGSPLHF
j_call: TRBJ2-1; cdr3_length: 17; v_call: TRBV4-1; d_call: TRBD2; clone_size: once; cdr3_nt: TGCGCCAGCAGCCTCCTCCCCCTAGCGGGGGGTTCCAATGAGCAGTTCTTC; cdr3_aa: CASSLLPLAGGSNEQFF
j_call: TRBJ2-1; cdr3_length: 15; v_call: TRBV9; d_call: TRBD2; clone_size: .; cdr3_nt: TGTGCCAGCAGTGTGAGCGGGAGATTAACGTATGAGCAGTTCTTC; cdr3_aa: CASSVSGRLTYEQFF